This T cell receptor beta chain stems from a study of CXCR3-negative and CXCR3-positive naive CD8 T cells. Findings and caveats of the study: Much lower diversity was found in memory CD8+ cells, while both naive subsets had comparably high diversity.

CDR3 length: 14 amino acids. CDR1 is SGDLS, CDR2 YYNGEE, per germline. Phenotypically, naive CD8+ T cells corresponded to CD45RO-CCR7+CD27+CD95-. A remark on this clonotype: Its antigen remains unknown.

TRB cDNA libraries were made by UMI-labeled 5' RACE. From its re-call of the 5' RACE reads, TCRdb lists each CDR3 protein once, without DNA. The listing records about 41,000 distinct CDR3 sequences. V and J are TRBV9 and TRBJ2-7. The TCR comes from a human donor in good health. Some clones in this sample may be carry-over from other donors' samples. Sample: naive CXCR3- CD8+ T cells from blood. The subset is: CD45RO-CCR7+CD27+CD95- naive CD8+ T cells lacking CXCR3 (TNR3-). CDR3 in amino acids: CASSVAGEAYEQYF.